This T cell receptor beta chain was retrieved from a study of cytomegalovirus exposure and HLA in healthy donors. Study-level background: Early released data comprised some 85 million unique TCRs from HLA-typed donors. Study findings and constraints: Available immune exposure information covered CMV serostatus only. Sequencing probably produced one cluster of sequence variants that were highly shared.

The PCR contained 60 Vbeta and 13 Jbeta primers. The repertoire was sequenced with immunoSEQ multiplex PCR; TCRdb's copy has only in-frame clones and lacks some. The sample includes approximately 160,000 clones, less than 85% of them seen just once. This clone occurred once. The antigen is unknown. The CDR3 length is 14 residues. V lost 6 bases and J lost 6; bases outside the gene matches: 7. CDR1 is MNHEY, CDR2 SMNVEV, per germline (reference sequence). The sequence was obtained from a man between 18 and 35 years old in good health and CMV-seronegative. Sequenced input: PBMCs. V and J are TRBV27 and TRBJ2-1; 8 positions agree with TRBD2. CDR3 protein: CASSSGTRGNEQFF. The CDR3 nucleotides read TGTGCCAGCAGCTCCGGGACTAGGGGCAATGAGCAGTTCTTC.